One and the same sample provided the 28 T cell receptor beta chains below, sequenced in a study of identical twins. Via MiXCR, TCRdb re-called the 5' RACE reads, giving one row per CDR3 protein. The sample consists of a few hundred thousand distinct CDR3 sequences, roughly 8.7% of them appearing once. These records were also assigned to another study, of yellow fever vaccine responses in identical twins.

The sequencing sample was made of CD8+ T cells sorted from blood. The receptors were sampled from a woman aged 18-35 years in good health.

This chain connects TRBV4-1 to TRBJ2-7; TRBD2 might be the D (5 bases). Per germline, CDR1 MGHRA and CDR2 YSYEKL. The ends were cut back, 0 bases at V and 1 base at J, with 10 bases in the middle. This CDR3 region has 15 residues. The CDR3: CASSQEERTSYEQYF. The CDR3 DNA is TGCGCCAGCAGCCAAGAGGAGAGGACTTCCTACGAGCAGTACTTC.

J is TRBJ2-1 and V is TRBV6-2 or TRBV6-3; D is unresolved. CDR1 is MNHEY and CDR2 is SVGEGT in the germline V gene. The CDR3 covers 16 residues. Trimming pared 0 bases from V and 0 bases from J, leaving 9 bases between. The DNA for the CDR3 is TGTGCCAGCAGTTACTCCGGCGGAAGCTCCTACAATGAGCAGTTCTTC. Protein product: CASSYSGGSSYNEQFF.

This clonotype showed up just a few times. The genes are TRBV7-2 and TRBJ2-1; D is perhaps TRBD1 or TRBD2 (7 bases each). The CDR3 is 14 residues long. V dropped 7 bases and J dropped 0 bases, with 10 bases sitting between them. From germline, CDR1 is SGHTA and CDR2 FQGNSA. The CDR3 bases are TGTGCCAGCACCAGGGGGGGCTCCTACAATGAGCAGTTCTTC. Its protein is CASTRGGSYNEQFF.

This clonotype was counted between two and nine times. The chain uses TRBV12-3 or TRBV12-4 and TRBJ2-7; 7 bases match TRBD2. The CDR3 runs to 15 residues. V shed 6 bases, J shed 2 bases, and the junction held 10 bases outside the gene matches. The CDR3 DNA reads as TGTGCCAGCAGAGGGGAACTAGCGCCGGCCTACGAGCAGTACTTC. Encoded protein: CASRGELAPAYEQYF.

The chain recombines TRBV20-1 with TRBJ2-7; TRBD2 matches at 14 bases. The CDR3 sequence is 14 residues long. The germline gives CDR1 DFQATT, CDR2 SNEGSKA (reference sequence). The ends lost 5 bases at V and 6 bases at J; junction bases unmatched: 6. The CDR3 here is CSAGGGLAGVEQYF. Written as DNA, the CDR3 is TGCAGTGCTGGGGGGGGACTAGCGGGAGTCGAGCAGTACTTC.

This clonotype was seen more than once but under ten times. The CDR3 nucleotides read TGTGCCATCAGTGGACAGGACACAGATACGCAGTATTTT. Translation gives CAISGQDTDTQYF. This chain uses TRBV10-3 with TRBJ2-3; perhaps TRBD1 as D (6 bases). This CDR3 region has 13 residues. From germline, CDR1 is ENHRY and CDR2 SYGVKD. V shed 4 bases and J shed 2 bases, with 7 bases lying between them.

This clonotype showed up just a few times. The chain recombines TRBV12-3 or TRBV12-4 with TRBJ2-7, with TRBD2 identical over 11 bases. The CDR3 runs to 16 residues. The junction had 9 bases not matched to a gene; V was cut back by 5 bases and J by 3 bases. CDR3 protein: CASSADILAGDYEQYF. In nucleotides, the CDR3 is TGTGCCAGCAGTGCTGATATACTAGCGGGGGACTACGAGCAGTACTTC.

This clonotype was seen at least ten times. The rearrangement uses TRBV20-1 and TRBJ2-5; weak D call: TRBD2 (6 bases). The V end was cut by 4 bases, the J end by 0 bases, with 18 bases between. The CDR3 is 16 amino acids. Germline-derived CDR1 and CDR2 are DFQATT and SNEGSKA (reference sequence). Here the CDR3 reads CSANNWAGRYQETQYF. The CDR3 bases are TGCAGTGCTAACAATTGGGCAGGGAGGTACCAAGAGACCCAGTACTTC.

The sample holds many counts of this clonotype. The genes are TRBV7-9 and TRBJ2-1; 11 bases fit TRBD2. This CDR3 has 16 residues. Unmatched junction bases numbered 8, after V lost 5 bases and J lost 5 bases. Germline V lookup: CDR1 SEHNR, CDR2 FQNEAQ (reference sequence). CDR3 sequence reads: CASSTPGLAANNEQFF. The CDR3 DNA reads TGTGCCAGCAGCACTCCGGGACTAGCGGCTAACAATGAGCAGTTCTTC.

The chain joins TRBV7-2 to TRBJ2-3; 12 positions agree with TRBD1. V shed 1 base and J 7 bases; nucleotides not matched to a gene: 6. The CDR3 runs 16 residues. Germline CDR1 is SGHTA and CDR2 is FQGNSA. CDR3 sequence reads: CASSLERDRGHNTQYF. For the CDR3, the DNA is TGTGCCAGCAGCTTAGAGAGGGACAGGGGGCATAATACGCAGTATTTT.

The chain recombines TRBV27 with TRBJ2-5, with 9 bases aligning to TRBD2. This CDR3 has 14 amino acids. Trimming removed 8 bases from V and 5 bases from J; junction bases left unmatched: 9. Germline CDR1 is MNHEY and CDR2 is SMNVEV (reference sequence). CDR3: CASSSGGRWETQYF. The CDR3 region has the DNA TGTGCCAGCTCGAGCGGGGGGCGGTGGGAGACCCAGTACTTC.

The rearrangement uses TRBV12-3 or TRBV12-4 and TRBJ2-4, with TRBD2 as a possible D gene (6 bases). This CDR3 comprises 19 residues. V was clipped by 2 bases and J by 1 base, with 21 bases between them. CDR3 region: CASSLSGVAGRGAKNIQYF. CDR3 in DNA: TGTGCCAGCAGTTTATCCGGGGTGGCGGGAAGAGGGGCCAAAAACATTCAGTACTTC.

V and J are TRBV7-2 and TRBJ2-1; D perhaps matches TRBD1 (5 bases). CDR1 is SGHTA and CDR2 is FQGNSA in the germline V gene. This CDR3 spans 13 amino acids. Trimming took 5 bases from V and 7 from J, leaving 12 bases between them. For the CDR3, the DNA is TGTGCCAGCAGCCCTCTTCCAGGGAATGAGCAGTTCTTC. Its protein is CASSPLPGNEQFF.

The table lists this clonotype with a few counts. CDR3 loop: CSARDLGSSYEQYF. Written as DNA, the CDR3 is TGCAGTGCTAGAGATTTGGGTAGCTCCTACGAGCAGTACTTC. The chain recombines TRBV20-1 with TRBJ2-7, with D unclear. Germline loops: CDR1 DFQATT, CDR2 SNEGSKA (reference sequence). CDR3 length equals 14 residues. The V end was cut by 0 bases, the J end by 0 bases, with 9 bases between.

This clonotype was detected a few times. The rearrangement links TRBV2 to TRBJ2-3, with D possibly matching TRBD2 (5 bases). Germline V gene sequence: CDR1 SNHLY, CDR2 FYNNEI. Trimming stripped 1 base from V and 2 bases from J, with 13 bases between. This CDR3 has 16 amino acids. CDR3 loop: CASSEENLGNTDTQYF. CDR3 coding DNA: TGTGCCAGCAGTGAAGAAAACCTCGGGAACACAGATACGCAGTATTTT.

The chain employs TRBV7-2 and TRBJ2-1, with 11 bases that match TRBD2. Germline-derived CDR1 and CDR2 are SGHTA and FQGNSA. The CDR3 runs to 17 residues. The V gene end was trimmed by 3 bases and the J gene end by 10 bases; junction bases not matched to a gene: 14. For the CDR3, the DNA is TGTGCCAGCAGCTTGGGGGTTGATTGGCTAGCGGGAGGAGAGCAGTTCTTC. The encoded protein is CASSLGVDWLAGGEQFF. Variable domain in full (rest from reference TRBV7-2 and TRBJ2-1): GAGVSQSPSNKVTEKGKDVELRCDPISGHTALYWYRQSLGQGLEFLIYFQGNSAPDKSGLPSDRFSAERTGGSVSTLTIQRTQQEDSAVYLCASSLGVDWLAGGEQFFGPGTRLTVL.

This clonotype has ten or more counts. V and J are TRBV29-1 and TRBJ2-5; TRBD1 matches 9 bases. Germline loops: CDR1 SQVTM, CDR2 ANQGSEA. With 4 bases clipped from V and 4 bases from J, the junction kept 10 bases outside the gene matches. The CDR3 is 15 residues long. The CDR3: CSVVLGQGPIETQYF. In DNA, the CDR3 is TGCAGCGTTGTATTGGGACAGGGTCCCATAGAGACCCAGTACTTC.

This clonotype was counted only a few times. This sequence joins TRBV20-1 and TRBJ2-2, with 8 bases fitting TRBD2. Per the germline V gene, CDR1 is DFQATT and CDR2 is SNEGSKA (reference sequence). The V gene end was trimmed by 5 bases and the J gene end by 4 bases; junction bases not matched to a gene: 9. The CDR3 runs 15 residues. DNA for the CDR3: TGCAGTGCTTCAGGGGCGGGGGGACCCACCGGGGAGCTGTTTTTT. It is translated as CSASGAGGPTGELFF.

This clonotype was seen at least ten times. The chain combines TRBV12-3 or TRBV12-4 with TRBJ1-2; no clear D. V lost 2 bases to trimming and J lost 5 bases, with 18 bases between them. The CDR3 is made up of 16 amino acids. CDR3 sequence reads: CASSLSPTGTSYGYTF. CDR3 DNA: TGTGCCAGCAGTTTAAGTCCTACGGGCACGTCGTATGGCTACACCTTC.

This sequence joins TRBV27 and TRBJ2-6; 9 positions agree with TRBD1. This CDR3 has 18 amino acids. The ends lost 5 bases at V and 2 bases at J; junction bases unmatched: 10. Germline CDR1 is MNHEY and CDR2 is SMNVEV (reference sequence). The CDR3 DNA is TGTGCCAGCAGTAATATGGGACAGGGTATGGCTGGGGCCAACGTCCTGACTTTC. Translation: CASSNMGQGMAGANVLTF.

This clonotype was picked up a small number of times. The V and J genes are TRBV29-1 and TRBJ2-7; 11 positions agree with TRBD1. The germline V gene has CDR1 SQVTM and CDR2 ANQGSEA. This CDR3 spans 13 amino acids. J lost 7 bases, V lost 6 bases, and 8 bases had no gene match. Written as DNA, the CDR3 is TGCAGCGTGGGAGGGACAGGGGGAGGAGAGCAGTACTTC. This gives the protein CSVGGTGGGEQYF.

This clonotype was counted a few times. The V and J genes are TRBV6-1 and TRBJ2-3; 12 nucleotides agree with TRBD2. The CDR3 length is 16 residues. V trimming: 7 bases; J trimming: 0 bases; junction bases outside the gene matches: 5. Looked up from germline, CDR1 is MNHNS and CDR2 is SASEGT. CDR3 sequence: CASTILAGGSTDTQYF. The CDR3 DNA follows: TGTGCCAGCACCATACTAGCGGGGGGTAGCACAGATACGCAGTATTTT.

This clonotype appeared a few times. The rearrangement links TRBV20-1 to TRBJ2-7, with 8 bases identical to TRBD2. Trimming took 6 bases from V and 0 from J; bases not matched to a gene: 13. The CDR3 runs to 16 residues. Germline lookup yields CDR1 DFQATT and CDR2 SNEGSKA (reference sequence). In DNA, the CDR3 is TGCAGTGCCCACACACTAAGCGGGGGTAACTCCTACGAGCAGTACTTC. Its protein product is CSAHTLSGGNSYEQYF.

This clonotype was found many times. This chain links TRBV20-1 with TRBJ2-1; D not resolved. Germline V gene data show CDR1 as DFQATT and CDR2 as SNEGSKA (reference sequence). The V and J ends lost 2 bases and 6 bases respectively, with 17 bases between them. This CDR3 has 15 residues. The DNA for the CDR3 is TGCAGTGCTAGAATTGGTCTAGTGAGTCCCAATGAGCAGTTCTTC. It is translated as CSARIGLVSPNEQFF.

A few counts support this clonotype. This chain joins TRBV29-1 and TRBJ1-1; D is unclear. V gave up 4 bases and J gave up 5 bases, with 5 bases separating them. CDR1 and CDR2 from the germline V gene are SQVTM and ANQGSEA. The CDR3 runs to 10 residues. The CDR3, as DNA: TGCAGCGTTGCCGGGACTGAAGCTTTCTTT. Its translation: CSVAGTEAFF.

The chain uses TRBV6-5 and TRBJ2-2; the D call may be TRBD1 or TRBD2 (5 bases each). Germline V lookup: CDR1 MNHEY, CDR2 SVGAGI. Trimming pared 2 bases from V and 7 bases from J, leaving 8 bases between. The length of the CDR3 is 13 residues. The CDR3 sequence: CASSYGDGGELFF. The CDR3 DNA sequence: TGTGCCAGCAGTTACGGGGACGGCGGGGAGCTGTTTTTT.

The CDR3 DNA sequence: TGTGCCAGCAGTTACTCGTTAGGACCCTACGAGCAGTACTTC. It is translated as CASSYSLGPYEQYF. V gene TRBV6-2 or TRBV6-3 combines with J gene TRBJ2-7; no clear D gene. The CDR3 runs to 14 residues. Deletions cut 0 bases from V and 2 bases from J, with 8 bases between. The germline V gene encodes CDR1 MNHEY and CDR2 SVGEGT.

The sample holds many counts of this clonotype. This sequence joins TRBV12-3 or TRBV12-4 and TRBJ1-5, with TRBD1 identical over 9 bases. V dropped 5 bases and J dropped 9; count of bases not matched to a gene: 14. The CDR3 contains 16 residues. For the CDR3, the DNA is TGTGCCAGCAGTCCGACAGGGGGGCTCTTATTGGGGCCCCAGCATTTT. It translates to CASSPTGGLLLGPQHF.